These 5 T cell receptor beta chains were all obtained from the same sample, sequenced in a study of cytomegalovirus exposure and HLA in healthy donors. Vbeta (60) and Jbeta (13) primers were used in the PCR. Profiled with immunoSEQ multiplex PCR; TCRdb holds only in-frame clones, not every one. The sample contains 150,000 to 200,000 clones, almost 80% of which appear only once. Source material: PBMCs. These receptors all stem from a man aged 50 to 59 in good health and CMV-seropositive.

The chain's CDR3 is CASSSTGFYSPLHF. The CDR3, as DNA: TGTGCCAGCAGCTCTACAGGGTTCTACTCACCCCTCCACTTT. The chain is built from TRBV28 and TRBJ1-6; D might be TRBD1 (6 bases). With 6 bases removed from V and 10 bases from J, the gap between germline ends came to 16 bases. The CDR3 spans 14 residues. Germline V lookup: CDR1 MDHEN, CDR2 SYDVKM.

Remarks on this clone: Other nucleotide sequences in the sample specify the same CDR3. This chain links TRBV19 with TRBJ1-1, with D perhaps TRBD1 (6 bases). The CDR3 length is 14 residues. The germline V gene encodes CDR1 LNHDA and CDR2 SQIVND (reference sequence). V dropped 3 bases and J dropped 2 bases, with 10 bases sitting between them. The CDR3, as DNA: TGTGCCAGTAGTATCGGTGGGGGCAACACTGAAGCTTTCTTT. Amino acids: CASSIGGGNTEAFF.

The count of this clone is one. The genes are TRBV14 and TRBJ1-1; no clear D. The CDR3 sequence is 13 residues long. In germline, CDR1 is SGHDN, CDR2 FVKESK. Trimming shortened V by 6 bases and J by 4 bases, and 12 bases separated the two germline ends. Here the CDR3 DNA reads TGTGCCAGCAGGGTCGGCGGCCCCACTGAAGCTTTCTTT. Protein product: CASRVGGPTEAFF.

The chain joins TRBV30 to TRBJ1-1; 8 nucleotides align to TRBD1. Trimming took 4 bases from V and 5 from J; bases not matched to a gene: 9. The CDR3 is 14 amino acids. Germline CDR1 reads GTSNPN; CDR2 reads SVGIG (reference sequence). CDR3 coding DNA: TGTGCCTGGAATGGGGACAGGAGGTGGACTGAAGCTTTCTTT. The encoded protein is CAWNGDRRWTEAFF.

The J gene is TRBJ2-3, the V gene TRBV10-3; D is possibly TRBD1 (6 bases). V was shortened by 4 bases and J by 4 bases, with 12 bases between the two germline ends. CDR3 length: 14 amino acids. Germline assignment: CDR1 ENHRY and CDR2 SYGVKD. The CDR3 loop reads CAISVQGIPDTQYF. CDR3 sequence (DNA): TGTGCCATCAGTGTTCAGGGGATCCCAGATACGCAGTATTTT.